Listed here are 19 T cell receptor beta chains from one sample, sequenced in a study of Ad26.COV2.S vaccination and SARS-CoV-2 variants. Treatment in this sample: roughly 20 received Ad26.COV2.S at low or high dose, single or two shots; about 5 received placebo; per-sample allocation not given. It was on day 63 after the first vaccine or placebo injection that samples were taken. Sequencing used immunoSEQ multiplex PCR; TCRdb keeps in-frame clones, though not all of them. The table shows 400,000 to 500,000 clones, with roughly 88% occurring only once. This sample comprised peripheral blood, obtained in a trial of Ad26.COV2.S vaccine versus placebo. These TCRs come from a person between 18 and 60 years old who received the Ad26.COV2.S COVID-19 vaccine or a placebo.

The chain couples TRBV30 to TRBJ1-5; D may be TRBD1 (6 bases). The germline V and J ends were trimmed by 4 bases and 4 bases, with 14 bases remaining between them. The CDR3 has 14 amino acids. Per the germline V gene, CDR1 is GTSNPN and CDR2 is SVGIG (reference sequence). DNA of the CDR3: TGTGCCTGGAATGAAGGACAGATAAATCAGCCCCAGCATTTT. Translated: CAWNEGQINQPQHF.

The V gene is TRBV9, the J gene TRBJ1-5; the match to TRBD1 covers 9 bases. CDR1 is SGDLS and CDR2 is YYNGEE in the germline V gene. V was pared by 7 bases and J by 6 bases, with 5 bases of the junction left unmatched. CDR3 length equals 13 residues. CDR3 amino acids: CASDRGEGQPQHF. The CDR3 DNA reads as TGTGCCAGCGACAGGGGGGAGGGTCAGCCCCAGCATTTT.

The gene calls are TRBV29-1 and TRBJ2-1; 9 positions match TRBD2. This CDR3 is 14 amino acids long. The ends lost 4 bases at V and 3 bases at J; junction bases unmatched: 4. From germline, CDR1 is SQVTM and CDR2 ANQGSEA. This CDR3 is CSVGSGGSYNEQFF. CDR3 coding DNA: TGCAGCGTTGGAAGCGGGGGGAGCTACAATGAGCAGTTCTTC.

This clone was observed a handful of times. Written as DNA, the CDR3 is TGTGCCAGCAGCCAAGGGACAGGGGGCGGCTACGAGCAGTACTTC. This sequence encodes CASSQGTGGGYEQYF. The rearrangement uses TRBV9 and TRBJ2-7, with 12 positions matching TRBD1. CDR3 length equals 15 residues. Germline CDR1 is SGDLS and CDR2 is YYNGEE. The V and J ends lost 4 bases and 3 bases, in that order; junction bases with no gene match: 5.

The count of this clone is one. The chain couples TRBV15 to TRBJ2-7; D uncertain. There are 13 residues in the CDR3. Germline values: CDR1 LNHNV, CDR2 YYDKDF (reference sequence). V shed 6 bases and J shed 3 bases, with 12 bases lying between them. The CDR3, as DNA: TGTGCCACCAGTTTAATCAGTAACTACGAGCAGTACTTC. This sequence encodes CATSLISNYEQYF.

This clone showed up just a few times. The V gene is TRBV19, the J gene TRBJ1-2; TRBD1 aligns across 7 bases. The germline gives CDR1 LNHDA, CDR2 SQIVND (reference sequence). V was pared by 11 bases and J by 8 bases, with 8 bases of the junction left unmatched. The CDR3 contains 11 residues. The DNA for the CDR3 is TGTGCCTCCAAAGGGGGCGCCGGCTACACCTTC. It is translated as CASKGGAGYTF.

The chain recombines TRBV4-3 with TRBJ1-5; D not certain. The CDR3 extends over 15 amino acids. CDR1 is LGHNA, CDR2 YSLEER, per germline. Trimming pared 0 bases from V and 4 bases from J, leaving 10 bases between. CDR3 in amino acids: CASSQERAGNQPQHF. CDR3 sequence (DNA): TGCGCCAGCAGCCAAGAAAGGGCCGGAAATCAGCCCCAGCATTTT.

CDR3 sequence: CASSLGDNEQFF. In DNA, the CDR3 is TGCGCCAGCAGCTTGGGGGACAATGAGCAGTTCTTC. This chain uses TRBV5-1 with TRBJ2-1; D is undetermined. In germline, CDR1 is SGHRS, CDR2 YFSETQ. This CDR3 spans 12 amino acids. V lost 0 bases, J lost 5 bases, and 3 bases lay in between. The full variable domain, rest sourced from reference TRBV5-1 and TRBJ2-1, is KAGVTQTPRYLIKTRGQQVTLSCSPISGHRSVSWYQQTPGQGLQFLFEYFSETQRNKGNFPGRFSGRQFSNSRSEMNVSTLELGDSALYLCASSLGDNEQFFGPGTRLTVL.

The chain links TRBV30 to TRBJ2-5; no definite D call. Trimming took 3 bases from V and 1 from J, leaving 15 bases between them. Looked up from germline, CDR1 is GTSNPN and CDR2 is SVGIG (reference sequence). The CDR3 spans 15 residues. Written as DNA, the CDR3 is TGTGCCTGGAGCGTGATTCTCACACTCCAAGAGACCCAGTACTTC. Translating it yields CAWSVILTLQETQYF.

J is TRBJ1-5 and V is TRBV4-1; the D gene is possibly TRBD1 (5 bases). V lost 8 bases and J 3 bases, leaving 17 bases between the germline ends. CDR3 size: 15 residues. Germline V lookup: CDR1 MGHRA, CDR2 YSYEKL. The DNA for the CDR3 is TGCGCCAGCCGATACCAAACAGGAGTCAATCAGCCCCAGCATTTT. Its translation is CASRYQTGVNQPQHF.

CDR3 nucleotide sequence: TGTGCCAGCAGCCTCGGACCTGGGGGCCAAAGGGAGCTGTTTTTT. It yields the protein CASSLGPGGQRELFF. The chain couples TRBV5-4 to TRBJ2-2; possibly TRBD1 for D (6 bases). The CDR3 loop spans 15 amino acids. CDR1 and CDR2 (germline): SGHNT, YYREEE (reference sequence). Trimming shortened V by 4 bases and J by 9 bases, and 19 bases separated the two germline ends.

The rearrangement links TRBV13 to TRBJ2-1, with D possibly being TRBD1 (6 bases). Germline V gene data show CDR1 as PRHDT and CDR2 as FYEKMQ (reference sequence). CDR3 length equals 14 residues. V lost 0 bases and J 9 bases, leaving 12 bases between the germline ends. CDR3 DNA: TGTGCCAGCAGCTTAGGCCCAGGGGTGAGTGAGCAGTTCTTC. Translating gives CASSLGPGVSEQFF.

The chain couples TRBV5-6 to TRBJ2-2, with 7 bases that match TRBD1. This CDR3 contains 15 residues. With V trimmed by 2 bases and J by 0 bases, 1 base remained unmatched. Germline assignment: CDR1 SGHDT and CDR2 YYEEEE. CDR3 residues: CASSFRGSNTGELFF. The CDR3 DNA follows: TGTGCCAGCAGCTTCAGGGGGTCGAACACCGGGGAGCTGTTTTTT.

The rearrangement links TRBV28 to TRBJ1-6, with 8 bases lining up with TRBD1. V shed 10 bases and J 5 bases; nucleotides not matched to a gene: 7. CDR1 and CDR2 (germline): MDHEN, SYDVKM. The CDR3 is 14 amino acids. CDR3: CAISKGQDNSPLHF. The DNA of the CDR3 is TGTGCCATTTCTAAGGGACAGGATAATTCACCCCTCCACTTT.

This clone appeared a single time. V usage is TRBV10-3 and J usage is TRBJ2-1; TRBD1 is a possible D gene (6 bases). Germline values: CDR1 ENHRY, CDR2 SYGVKD. The CDR3 sequence is 15 residues long. V lost 2 bases, J lost 7 bases, and 15 bases lay in between. The CDR3 sequence is CAISETQIQGNEQFF. The CDR3 bases are TGTGCCATCAGTGAGACACAAATACAGGGAAATGAGCAGTTCTTC.

The chain has TRBV21-1 and TRBJ2-5. TRBV21-1 is flagged as a pseudogene. The CDR3 has 15 residues. The CDR3 here is CASSKWMLAQETQYF. CDR3 bases: TGTGCCAGCAGCAAATGGATGCTGGCCCAAGAGACCCAGTACTTC.

This chain uses TRBV20-1 with TRBJ2-5; TRBD1 might be the D (5 bases). In germline, CDR1 is DFQATT, CDR2 SNEGSKA (reference sequence). This CDR3 has 11 residues. The ends were cut back, 6 bases at V and 4 bases at J, with 9 bases in the middle. CDR3: CSAGPRETQYF. Here the CDR3 DNA reads TGCAGTGCGGGGCCGCGAGAGACCCAGTACTTC.

This clone was observed at least ten times. The chain joins TRBV7-9 to TRBJ1-6, with unresolved D. The CDR3 length is 15 residues. Germline V CDR1 and CDR2: SEHNR, FQNEAQ (reference sequence). The V and J ends lost 5 bases and 5 bases respectively, with 13 bases between them. CDR3 in amino acids: CASSIGGQNNSPLHF. The CDR3 DNA reads TGTGCCAGCAGCATCGGTGGCCAGAATAATTCACCCCTCCACTTT.

The chain carries TRBV19 and TRBJ2-7; no reliable D call. The CDR3 runs to 14 residues. V was trimmed by 1 base and J by 3 bases, leaving 10 bases between them. The germline CDR1 and CDR2 sequences are LNHDA and SQIVND (reference sequence). In nucleotides, the CDR3 is TGTGCCAGTAGTATAGGGATGGGCGGCTACGAGCAGTACTTC. Its translation is CASSIGMGGYEQYF. The complete variable domain, with remaining parts taken from reference TRBV19 and TRBJ2-7, reads DGGITQSPKYLFRKEGQNVTLSCEQNLNHDAMYWYRQDPGQGLRLIYYSQIVNDFQKGDIAEGYSVSREKKESFPLTVTSAQKNPTAFYLCASSIGMGGYEQYFGPGTRLTVT.